The sequence of this T cell receptor (beta chain) was determined in a study of blood T cell repertoires in COVID-19. Looking at the study overall: Both acute and convalescent COVID-19 samples were obtained from the United States, Italy and Spain.

Produced via immunoSEQ multiplex PCR; TCRdb's table is partial and in-frame only. The table has 26,000 or so clones, approximately 70% seen once. Trimming took off 2 bases at V and 7 bases at J, with 9 bases between the two ends. The germline V gene has CDR1 MNHEY and CDR2 SVGAGI. The CDR3 contains 14 residues. Sequencing was done on a sample of peripheral blood. This receptor was identified in a man between 60 and 75 years old with active or convalescent COVID-19. This chain connects TRBV6-5 to TRBJ1-6, with D perhaps matching TRBD1 (5 bases). CDR3 in amino acids: CASSYGGGNSPLHF. The CDR3 DNA is TGTGCCAGCAGTTACGGCGGGGGGAATTCACCCCTCCACTTT.